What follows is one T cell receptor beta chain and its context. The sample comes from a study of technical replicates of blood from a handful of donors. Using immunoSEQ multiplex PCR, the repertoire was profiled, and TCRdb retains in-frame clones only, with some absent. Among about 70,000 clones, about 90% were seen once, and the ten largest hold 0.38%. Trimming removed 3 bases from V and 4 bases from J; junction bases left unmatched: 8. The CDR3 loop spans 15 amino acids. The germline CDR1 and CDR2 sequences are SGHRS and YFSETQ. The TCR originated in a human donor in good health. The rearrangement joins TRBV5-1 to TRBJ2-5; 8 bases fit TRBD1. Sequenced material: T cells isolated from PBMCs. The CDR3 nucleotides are TGCGCCAGCAGCTCCTTGGACAGGGCTTCAGAGACCCAGTACTTC. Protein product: CASSSLDRASETQYF.